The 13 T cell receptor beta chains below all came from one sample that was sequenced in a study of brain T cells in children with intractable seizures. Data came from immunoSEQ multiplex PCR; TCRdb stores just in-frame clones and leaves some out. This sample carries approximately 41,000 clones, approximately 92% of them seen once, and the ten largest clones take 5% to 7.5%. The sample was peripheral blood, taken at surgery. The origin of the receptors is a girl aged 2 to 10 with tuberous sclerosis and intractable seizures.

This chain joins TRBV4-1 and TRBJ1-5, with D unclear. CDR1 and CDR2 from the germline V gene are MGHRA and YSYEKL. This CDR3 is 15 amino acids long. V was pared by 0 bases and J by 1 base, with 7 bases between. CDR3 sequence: CASSQDGTSNQPQHF. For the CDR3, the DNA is TGCGCCAGCAGCCAAGATGGCACGAGCAATCAGCCCCAGCATTTT.

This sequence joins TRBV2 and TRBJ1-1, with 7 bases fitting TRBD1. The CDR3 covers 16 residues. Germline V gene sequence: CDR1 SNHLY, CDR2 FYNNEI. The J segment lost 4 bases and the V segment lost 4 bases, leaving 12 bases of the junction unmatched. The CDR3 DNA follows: TGTGCCAGCAGTGGGAATAACAGGGGTGGAAGCACTGAAGCTTTCTTT. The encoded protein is CASSGNNRGGSTEAFF.

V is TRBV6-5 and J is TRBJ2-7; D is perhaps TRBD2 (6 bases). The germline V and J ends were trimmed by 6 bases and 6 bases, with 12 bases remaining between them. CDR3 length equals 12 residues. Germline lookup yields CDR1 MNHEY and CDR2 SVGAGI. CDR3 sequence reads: CASRNRGFEQYV. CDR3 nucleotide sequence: TGTGCCAGCAGAAACCGGGGGTTCGAGCAGTACGTC.

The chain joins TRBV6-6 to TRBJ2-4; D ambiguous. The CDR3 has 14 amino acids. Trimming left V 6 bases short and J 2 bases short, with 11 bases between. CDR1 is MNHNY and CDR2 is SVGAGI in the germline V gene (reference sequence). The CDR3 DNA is TGTGCCAGCAGGCTTGATTCGACCAAAAACATTCAGTACTTC. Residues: CASRLDSTKNIQYF.

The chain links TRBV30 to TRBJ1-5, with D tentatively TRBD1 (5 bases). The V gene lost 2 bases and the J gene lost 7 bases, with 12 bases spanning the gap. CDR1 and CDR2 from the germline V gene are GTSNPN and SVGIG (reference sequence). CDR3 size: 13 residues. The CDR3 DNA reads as TGTGCCTGGAGTCCGGGGGGTATGCAGCCCCAGCATTTT. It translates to CAWSPGGMQPQHF.

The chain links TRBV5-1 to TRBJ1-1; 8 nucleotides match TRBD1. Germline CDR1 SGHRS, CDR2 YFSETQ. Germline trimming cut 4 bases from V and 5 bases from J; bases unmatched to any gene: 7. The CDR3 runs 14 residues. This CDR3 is CASSLDRGWTEAFF. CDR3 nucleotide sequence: TGCGCCAGCAGCCTAGACAGGGGTTGGACTGAAGCTTTCTTT.

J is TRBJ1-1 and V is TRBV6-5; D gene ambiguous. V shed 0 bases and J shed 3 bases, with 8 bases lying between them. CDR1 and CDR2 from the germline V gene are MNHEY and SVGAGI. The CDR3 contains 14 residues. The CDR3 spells CASSYSDRDTEAFF. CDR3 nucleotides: TGTGCCAGCAGTTACTCGGACCGGGACACTGAAGCTTTCTTT.

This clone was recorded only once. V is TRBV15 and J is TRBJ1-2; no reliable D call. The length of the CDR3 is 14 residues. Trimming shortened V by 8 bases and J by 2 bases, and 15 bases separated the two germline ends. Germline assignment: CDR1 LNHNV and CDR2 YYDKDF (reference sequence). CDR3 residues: CATVRIGRNYGYTF. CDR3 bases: TGTGCCACCGTCAGGATCGGGCGGAACTATGGCTACACCTTC.

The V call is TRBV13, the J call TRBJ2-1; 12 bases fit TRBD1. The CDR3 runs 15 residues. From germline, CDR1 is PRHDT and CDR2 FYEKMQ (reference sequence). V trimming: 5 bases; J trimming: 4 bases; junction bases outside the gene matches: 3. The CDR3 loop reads CASSPGQGAYNEQFF. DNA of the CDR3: TGTGCCAGCAGCCCGGGACAGGGGGCGTACAATGAGCAGTTCTTC. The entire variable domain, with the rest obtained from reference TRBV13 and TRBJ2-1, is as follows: AAGVIQSPRHLIKEKRETATLKCYPIPRHDTVYWYQQGPGQDPQFLISFYEKMQSDKGSIPDRFSAQQFSDYHSELNMSSLELGDSALYFCASSPGQGAYNEQFFGPGTRLTVL.

CDR3 sequence (DNA): TGTGCCAGCAGCTTAGTTAGCGGGGGGGCCTACAATGAGCAGTTCTTC. This codes for CASSLVSGGAYNEQFF. The chain recombines TRBV7-9 with TRBJ2-1, with 11 nucleotides matching TRBD2. The J segment lost 2 bases and the V segment lost 1 base, leaving 1 base of the junction unmatched. Germline values: CDR1 SEHNR, CDR2 FQNEAQ (reference sequence). CDR3 length: 16 residues.

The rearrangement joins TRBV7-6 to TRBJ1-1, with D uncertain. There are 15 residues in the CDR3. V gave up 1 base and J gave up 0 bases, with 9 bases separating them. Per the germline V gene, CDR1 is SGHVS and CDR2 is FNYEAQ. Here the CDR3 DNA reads TGTGCCAGCAGCTTAGAGGCAGACCTGAACACTGAAGCTTTCTTT. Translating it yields CASSLEADLNTEAFF. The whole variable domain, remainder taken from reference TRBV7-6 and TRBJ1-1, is GAGVSQSPRYKVTKRGQDVALRCDPISGHVSLYWYRQALGQGPEFLTYFNYEAQQDKSGLPNDRFSAERPEGSISTLTIQRTEQRDSAMYRCASSLEADLNTEAFFGQGTRLTVV.

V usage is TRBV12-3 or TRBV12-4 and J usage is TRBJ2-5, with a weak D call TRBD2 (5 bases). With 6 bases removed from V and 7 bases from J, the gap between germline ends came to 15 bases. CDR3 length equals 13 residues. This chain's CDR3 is CASSIEGLGTQYF. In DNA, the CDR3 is TGTGCCAGCAGCATTGAGGGCCTTGGGACCCAGTACTTC.

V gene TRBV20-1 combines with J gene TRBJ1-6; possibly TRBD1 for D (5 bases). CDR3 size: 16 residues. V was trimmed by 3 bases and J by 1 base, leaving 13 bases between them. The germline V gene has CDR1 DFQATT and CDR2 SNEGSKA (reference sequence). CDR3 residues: CSASVVQGSYNSPLHF. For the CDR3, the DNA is TGCAGTGCTAGTGTTGTCCAGGGATCCTATAATTCACCCCTCCACTTT.